This T cell receptor (beta chain) was captured by sequencing in a study of blood T cell repertoires in COVID-19. Study-level background: Collection of acute and convalescent COVID-19 samples took place in the United States, Italy and Spain. T cells, B-cell-depleted T cells, or PBMCs provided the cDNA or gDNA that served as material.

In the authors' workflow: Researchers report that nucleated cell counts were estimated from reference gene primer amplification. This table comes from immunoSEQ multiplex PCR, and its TCRdb copy is limited to in-frame clones, with some not included. The V and J calls and clone size are taken from that table; D and trimming were inferred from the DNA. The table shows around 150,000 clones, with about 76% occurring only once. The CDR3 is 15 amino acids. With V trimmed by 0 bases and J by 2 bases, 2 bases remained unmatched. Per the germline V gene, CDR1 is MNHEY and CDR2 is SVGAGI. The sequenced sample consisted of peripheral blood. The TCR originated in an older woman with active or convalescent COVID-19. This chain links TRBV6-5 with TRBJ1-1; TRBD1 agrees at 8 bases. The CDR3 sequence: CASSYSTGANTEAFF. CDR3 coding DNA: TGTGCCAGCAGTTACTCGACAGGGGCAAACACTGAAGCTTTCTTT.